This TCR beta chain was sequenced during a study of regulatory T cells in long-lasting Graves disease. General study findings and limits: TRBV28 was favored in persistent disease, as were TRBJ1-2 and TRBJ2-5.

This clonotype was counted ten times or more. Its matching antigen is unknown. Time point reported: newly diagnosed GD, antithyroid drugs for less than 3 months. PBMC-extracted RNA yielded the TCR library. The CDR3 is 13 residues long. Germline values: CDR1 MGHDK, CDR2 SYGVNS. Losses at the gene ends were 5 bases for V and 5 bases for J; bases not matched to a gene: 3. Assembly of TCR beta libraries relied on iRepertoire HTBI primers together with Arm-PCR of CDR3 regions. TCRdb fed the multiplex PCR reads into MiXCR, producing one record per CDR3 protein. The sample has over 200,000 distinct CDR3 sequences, approximately 18% seen once; the top ten hold about 14%. This sample was shared with a second study, whose subject was T cells in Graves' hyperthyroidism and ophthalmopathy.

The receptor was isolated from a woman in her twenties or thirties with Graves disease. The source was peripheral blood mononuclear cells (PBMCs), collected at new diagnosis, from a patient treated with antithyroid drugs. The chain has TRBV25-1 and TRBJ1-5; 7 nucleotides agree with TRBD1. CDR3 loop: CASSSDRYQPQHF. The CDR3 nucleotides read TGTGCCAGCAGTTCGGACAGGTATCAGCCCCAGCATTTT.